A single sample is the source of the 12 T cell receptor beta chains below, sequenced in a study of cytomegalovirus exposure and HLA in healthy donors. The PCR contained 60 Vbeta and 13 Jbeta primers. Clones were sequenced by immunoSEQ multiplex PCR, and TCRdb holds only the in-frame ones, with some missing. The profile shows under 200,000 clones, about 77% of them singletons. Source material: PBMCs. The receptors here all came from a male donor in good health and CMV-seropositive.

This clone was found a few times. The J gene is TRBJ2-7, the V gene TRBV2; 10 bases map to TRBD1. CDR1 and CDR2 from the germline V gene are SNHLY and FYNNEI. The V gene end was trimmed by 10 bases and the J gene end by 4 bases; junction bases not matched to a gene: 7. The length of the CDR3 is 13 residues. CDR3 loop: CATVGTGVYEQYF. CDR3 coding DNA: TGTGCCACCGTCGGGACAGGGGTTTACGAGCAGTACTTC.

The V and J genes are TRBV11-2 and TRBJ1-6; D is ambiguous. Germline V gene lookup returns CDR1 SGHAT and CDR2 FQNNGV. The CDR3 spans 18 residues. Trimming removed 1 base from V and 0 bases from J, with 13 bases in between. The CDR3, as DNA: TGTGCCAGCAGCTTAGTCTTTGTTAAGAGCTCCTATAATTCACCCCTCCACTTT. Encoded protein: CASSLVFVKSSYNSPLHF.

The CDR3 DNA reads as TGTGCCAGCAGACCGACAGGGTCTAAGGGAAATGGCTACACCTTC. This encodes CASRPTGSKGNGYTF. The gene calls are TRBV2 and TRBJ1-2; 7 bases agree with TRBD1. This CDR3 is built from 15 residues. Germline V gene sequence: CDR1 SNHLY, CDR2 FYNNEI. J was trimmed by 6 bases and V by 6 bases; bases with no gene match: 13.

The rearrangement joins TRBV6-5 to TRBJ1-6; tentatively, D is TRBD1 (5 bases). This CDR3 spans 14 amino acids. V was pared by 2 bases and J by 5 bases, with 7 bases between. Germline loops: CDR1 MNHEY, CDR2 SVGAGI. CDR3 coding DNA: TGTGCCAGCAGTTACCGGGGGAATAATTCACCCCTCCACTTT. It encodes CASSYRGNNSPLHF.

The chain has TRBV9 and TRBJ1-5, with 8 positions matching TRBD1. The V segment lost 5 bases and the J segment 7 bases; nucleotides outside the gene matches: 8. The V gene's germline CDR1 is SGDLS and CDR2 YYNGEE. The CDR3 length is 14 residues. CDR3 loop: CASSERAGGQPQHF. The CDR3, as DNA: TGTGCCAGCAGTGAGCGGGCAGGGGGCCAGCCCCAGCATTTT.

The chain couples TRBV15 to TRBJ1-1; D is unclear. The CDR3 has 13 amino acids. Germline-derived CDR1 and CDR2 are LNHNV and YYDKDF (reference sequence). Trimming pared 2 bases from V and 7 bases from J, leaving 11 bases between. CDR3 bases: TGTGCCACCAGCAGACCTCGCCAGAATGAAGCTTTCTTT. Protein product: CATSRPRQNEAFF.

This rearrangement joins TRBV30 to TRBJ1-5; 10 bases match TRBD1. V lost 5 bases to trimming and J lost 5 bases; unmatched junction nucleotides: 6. The CDR3 has 14 amino acids. Germline V gives CDR1 GTSNPN, CDR2 SVGIG (reference sequence). DNA of the CDR3: TGTGCCTGGTCCGCCGGGACAGGGGATCAGCCCCAGCATTTT. This encodes CAWSAGTGDQPQHF.

The rearrangement joins TRBV6-5 to TRBJ1-2; 7 bases fit TRBD1. The CDR3 length is 13 residues. Germline values: CDR1 MNHEY, CDR2 SVGAGI. The ends lost 8 bases at V and 7 bases at J; junction bases unmatched: 10. In DNA form, the CDR3 reads TGTGCCAGCTTCGCTCACGGGGACAGTGGCTACACCTTC. It translates to CASFAHGDSGYTF.

This clone occurred once. This rearrangement joins TRBV5-1 to TRBJ1-2; no clear D gene. V gave up 4 bases and J gave up 4 bases, with 23 bases separating them. Germline V CDR1 and CDR2: SGHRS, YFSETQ. This CDR3 spans 17 amino acids. The CDR3 protein is CASSRDYQTRLGYGYTF. CDR3 bases: TGCGCCAGCAGCCGCGACTACCAAACTCGGCTGGGCTATGGCTACACCTTC.

This clone was seen only once. The chain recombines TRBV21-1 with TRBJ1-3; no DNA check was done on the table's D call, TRBD1. TRBV21-1 is an annotated pseudogene. The CDR3 is made up of 15 amino acids. CDR3 in amino acids: CASSSRQRTGNTIYF. Written as DNA, the CDR3 is TGTGCCAGCAGCAGCCGACAGCGAACTGGAAACACCATATATTTT.

The chain joins TRBV7-3 to TRBJ2-3; D not certain. Germline V gene lookup returns CDR1 SGHTA and CDR2 FQGTGA. V lost 5 bases, J lost 4 bases, and 7 bases lay in between. The CDR3 length is 12 residues. CDR3 in DNA: TGTGCCAGCAGCCCCGGTTCAGATACGCAGTATTTT. It encodes CASSPGSDTQYF.

This chain joins TRBV6-4 and TRBJ2-1; D might be TRBD2 (6 bases). The V gene lost 3 bases and the J gene lost 2 bases, with 11 bases spanning the gap. CDR1 and CDR2 (germline): MRHNA, SNTAGT. The CDR3 spans 15 residues. CDR3 nucleotides: TGTGCCAGCAGTGAACGGGACTCTGCCTACAATGAGCAGTTCTTC. Protein product: CASSERDSAYNEQFF.